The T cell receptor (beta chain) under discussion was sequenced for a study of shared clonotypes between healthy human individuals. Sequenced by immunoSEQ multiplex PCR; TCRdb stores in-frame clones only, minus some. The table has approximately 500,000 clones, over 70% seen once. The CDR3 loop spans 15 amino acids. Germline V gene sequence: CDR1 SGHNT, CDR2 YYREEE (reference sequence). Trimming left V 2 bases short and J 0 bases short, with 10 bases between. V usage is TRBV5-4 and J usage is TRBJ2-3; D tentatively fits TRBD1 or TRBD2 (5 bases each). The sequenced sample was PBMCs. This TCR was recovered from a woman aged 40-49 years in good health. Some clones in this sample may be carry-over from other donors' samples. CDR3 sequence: CASSFGTDSTDTQYF. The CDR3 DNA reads TGTGCCAGCAGCTTTGGGACGGATAGCACAGATACGCAGTATTTT. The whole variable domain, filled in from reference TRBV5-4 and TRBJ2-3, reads ETGVTQSPTHLIKTRGQQVTLRCSSQSGHNTVSWYQQALGQGPQFIFQYYREEENGRGNFPPRFSGLQFPNYSSELNVNALELDDSALYLCASSFGTDSTDTQYFGPGTRLTVL.